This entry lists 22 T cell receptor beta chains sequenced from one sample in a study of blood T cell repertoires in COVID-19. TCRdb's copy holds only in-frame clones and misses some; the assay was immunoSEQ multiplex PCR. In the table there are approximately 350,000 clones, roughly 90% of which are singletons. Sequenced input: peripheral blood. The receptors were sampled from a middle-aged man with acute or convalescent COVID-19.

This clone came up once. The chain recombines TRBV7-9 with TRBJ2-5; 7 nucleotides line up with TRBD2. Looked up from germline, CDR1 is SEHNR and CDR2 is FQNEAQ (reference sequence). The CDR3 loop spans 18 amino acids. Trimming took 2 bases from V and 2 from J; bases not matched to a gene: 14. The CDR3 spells CASSLRALGGKVQETQYF. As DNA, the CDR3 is TGTGCCAGCAGCTTAAGAGCCCTGGGAGGGAAGGTTCAAGAGACCCAGTACTTC.

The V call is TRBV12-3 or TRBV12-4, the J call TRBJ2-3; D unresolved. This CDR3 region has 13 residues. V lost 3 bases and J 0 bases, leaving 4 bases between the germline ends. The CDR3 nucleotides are TGTGCCAGCAGTTTCGTTAGCACAGATACGCAGTATTTT. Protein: CASSFVSTDTQYF.

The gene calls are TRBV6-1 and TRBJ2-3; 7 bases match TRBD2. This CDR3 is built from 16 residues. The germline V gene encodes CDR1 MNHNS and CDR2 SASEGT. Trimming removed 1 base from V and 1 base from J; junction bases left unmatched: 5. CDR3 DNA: TGTGCCAGCAGTGAAGAGCGGGGACTGGGCACAGATACGCAGTATTTT. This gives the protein CASSEERGLGTDTQYF.

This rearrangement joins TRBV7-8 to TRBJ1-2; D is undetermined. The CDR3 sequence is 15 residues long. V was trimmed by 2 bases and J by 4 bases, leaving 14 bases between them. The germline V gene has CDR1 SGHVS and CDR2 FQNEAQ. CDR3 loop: CASSLMRVPLYGYTF. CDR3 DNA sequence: TGTGCCAGCAGCTTAATGCGAGTTCCCCTCTATGGCTACACCTTC. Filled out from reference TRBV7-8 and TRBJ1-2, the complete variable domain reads GAGVSQSPRYKVAKRGQDVALRCDPISGHVSLFWYQQALGQGPEFLTYFQNEAQLDKSGLPSDRFFAERPEGSVSTLKIQRTQQEDSAVYLCASSLMRVPLYGYTFGSGTRLTVV.

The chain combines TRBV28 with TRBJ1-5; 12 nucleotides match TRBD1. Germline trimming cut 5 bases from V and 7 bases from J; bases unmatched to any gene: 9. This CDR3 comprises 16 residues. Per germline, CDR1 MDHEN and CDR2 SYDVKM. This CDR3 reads CASSQAGTGGSQPQHF. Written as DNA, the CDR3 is TGTGCCAGCAGTCAAGCCGGGACAGGGGGCTCCCAGCCCCAGCATTTT.

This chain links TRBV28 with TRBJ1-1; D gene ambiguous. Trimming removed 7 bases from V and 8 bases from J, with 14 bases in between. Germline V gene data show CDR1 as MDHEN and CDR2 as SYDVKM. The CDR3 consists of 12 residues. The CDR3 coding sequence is TGTGCCAGCACCCCGGGCGGACTCGAAGCTTTCTTT. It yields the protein CASTPGGLEAFF.

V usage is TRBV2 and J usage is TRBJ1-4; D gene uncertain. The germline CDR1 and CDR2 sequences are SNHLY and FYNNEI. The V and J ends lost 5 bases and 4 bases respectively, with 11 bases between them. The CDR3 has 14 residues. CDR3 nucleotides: TGTGCCAGCAGTATAGAAAGAAGTAATGAAAAACTGTTTTTT. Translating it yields CASSIERSNEKLFF. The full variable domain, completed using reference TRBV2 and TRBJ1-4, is EPEVTQTPSHQVTQMGQEVILRCVPISNHLYFYWYRQILGQKVEFLVSFYNNEISEKSEIFDDQFSVERPDGSNFTLKIRSTKLEDSAMYFCASSIERSNEKLFFGSGTQLSVL.

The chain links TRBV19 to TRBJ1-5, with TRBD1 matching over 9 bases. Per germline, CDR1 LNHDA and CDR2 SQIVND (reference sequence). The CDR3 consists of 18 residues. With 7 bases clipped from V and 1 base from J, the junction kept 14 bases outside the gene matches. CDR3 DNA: TGTGCCAGTACCAAAACACCGGGACAGGGAATCAGCAATCAGCCCCAGCATTTT. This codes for CASTKTPGQGISNQPQHF. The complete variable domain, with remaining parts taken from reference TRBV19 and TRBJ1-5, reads DGGITQSPKYLFRKEGQNVTLSCEQNLNHDAMYWYRQDPGQGLRLIYYSQIVNDFQKGDIAEGYSVSREKKESFPLTVTSAQKNPTAFYLCASTKTPGQGISNQPQHFGDGTRLSIL.

Here the CDR3 reads CASSGNTQETQYF. CDR3 in DNA: TGTGCCAGTAGTGGTAACACCCAAGAGACCCAGTACTTC. The chain carries TRBV19 and TRBJ2-5; D uncertain. The CDR3 sequence is 13 residues long. Trimming stripped 5 bases from V and 1 base from J, with 8 bases between. Germline V CDR1 and CDR2: LNHDA, SQIVND (reference sequence).

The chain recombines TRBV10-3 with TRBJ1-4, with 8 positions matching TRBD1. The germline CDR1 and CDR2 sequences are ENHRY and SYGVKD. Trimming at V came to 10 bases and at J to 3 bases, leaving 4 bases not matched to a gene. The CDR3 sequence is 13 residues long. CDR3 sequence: CATGTGANEKLFF. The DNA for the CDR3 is TGTGCCACCGGGACAGGCGCTAATGAAAAACTGTTTTTT.

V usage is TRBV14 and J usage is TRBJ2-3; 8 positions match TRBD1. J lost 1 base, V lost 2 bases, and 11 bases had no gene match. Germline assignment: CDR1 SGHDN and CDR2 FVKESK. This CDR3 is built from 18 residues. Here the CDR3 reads CASSQRTGLVMGTDTQYF. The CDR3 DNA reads TGTGCCAGCAGCCAAAGGACAGGGCTGGTAATGGGCACAGATACGCAGTATTTT.

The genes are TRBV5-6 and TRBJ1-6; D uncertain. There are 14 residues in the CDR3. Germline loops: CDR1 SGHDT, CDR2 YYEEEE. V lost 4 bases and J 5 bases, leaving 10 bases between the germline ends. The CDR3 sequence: CASSPDGDNSPLHF. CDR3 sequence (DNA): TGTGCCAGCAGCCCCGACGGAGATAATTCACCCCTCCACTTT.

The CDR3 region is CASSLGTSGYYNEQFF. In DNA form, the CDR3 reads TGTGCCAGCAGTCTGGGGACTAGCGGGTACTACAATGAGCAGTTCTTC. The rearrangement joins TRBV28 to TRBJ2-1, with 12 bases matching TRBD2. This CDR3 is 16 amino acids long. Per germline, CDR1 MDHEN and CDR2 SYDVKM. V lost 5 bases, J lost 3 bases, and 5 bases stayed unmatched.

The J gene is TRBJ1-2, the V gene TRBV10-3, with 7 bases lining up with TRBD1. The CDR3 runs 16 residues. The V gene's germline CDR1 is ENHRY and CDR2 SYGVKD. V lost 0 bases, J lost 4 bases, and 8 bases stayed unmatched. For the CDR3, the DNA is TGTGCCATCAGTGAGTCGAGGGACAGACTCAGCTATGGCTACACCTTC. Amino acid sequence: CAISESRDRLSYGYTF.

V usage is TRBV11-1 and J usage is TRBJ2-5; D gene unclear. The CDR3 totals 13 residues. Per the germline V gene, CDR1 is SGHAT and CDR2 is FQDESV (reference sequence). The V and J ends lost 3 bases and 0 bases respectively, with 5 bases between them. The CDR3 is CASSFGYQETQYF. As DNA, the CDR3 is TGTGCCAGCAGCTTCGGGTACCAAGAGACCCAGTACTTC.

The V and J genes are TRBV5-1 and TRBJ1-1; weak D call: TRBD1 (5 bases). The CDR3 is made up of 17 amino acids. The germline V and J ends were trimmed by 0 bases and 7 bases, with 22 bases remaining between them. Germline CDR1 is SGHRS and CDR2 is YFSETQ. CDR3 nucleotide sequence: TGCGCCAGCAGCTTGGCAGCCGGGGGAGGGGCAGATGGTGAAGCTTTCTTT. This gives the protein CASSLAAGGGADGEAFF.

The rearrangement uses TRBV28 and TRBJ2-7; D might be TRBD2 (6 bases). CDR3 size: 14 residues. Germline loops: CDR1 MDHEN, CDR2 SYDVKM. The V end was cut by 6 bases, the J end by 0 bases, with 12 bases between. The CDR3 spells CASRMEGISYEQYF. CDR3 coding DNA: TGTGCCAGCAGAATGGAGGGCATCTCCTACGAGCAGTACTTC. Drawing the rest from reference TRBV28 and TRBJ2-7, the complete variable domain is DVKVTQSSRYLVKRTGEKVFLECVQDMDHENMFWYRQDPGLGLRLIYFSYDVKMKEKGDIPEGYSVSREKKERFSLILESASTNQTSMYLCASRMEGISYEQYFGPGTRLTVT.

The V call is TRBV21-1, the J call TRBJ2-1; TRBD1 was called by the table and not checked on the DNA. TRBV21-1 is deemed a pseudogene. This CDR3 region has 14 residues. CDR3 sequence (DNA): TGTGCCAGCAGCAAAGGGGCCGGCTACAATGAGCAGTTCTTC. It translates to CASSKGAGYNEQFF.

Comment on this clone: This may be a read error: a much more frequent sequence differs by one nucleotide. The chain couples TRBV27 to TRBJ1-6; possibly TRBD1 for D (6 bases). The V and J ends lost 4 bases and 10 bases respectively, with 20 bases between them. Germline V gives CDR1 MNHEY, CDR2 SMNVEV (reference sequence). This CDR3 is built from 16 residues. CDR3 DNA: TGTGCCAGCAGTTCGGCCGGACAGAGGGAATCATCACCCCTCCACTTT. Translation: CASSSAGQRESSPLHF.

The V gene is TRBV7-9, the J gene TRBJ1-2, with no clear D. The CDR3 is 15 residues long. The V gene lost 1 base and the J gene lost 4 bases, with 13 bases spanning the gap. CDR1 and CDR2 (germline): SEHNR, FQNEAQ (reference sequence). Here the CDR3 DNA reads TGTGCCAGCAGCTTAGATGCAGGACTATTCTATGGCTACACCTTC. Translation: CASSLDAGLFYGYTF.

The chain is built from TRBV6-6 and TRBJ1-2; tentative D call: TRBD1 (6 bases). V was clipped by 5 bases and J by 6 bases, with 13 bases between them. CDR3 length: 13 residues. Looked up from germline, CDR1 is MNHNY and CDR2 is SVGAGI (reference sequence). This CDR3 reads CASSGTGINGYTF. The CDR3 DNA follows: TGTGCCAGCAGTGGAACAGGGATTAATGGCTACACCTTC.

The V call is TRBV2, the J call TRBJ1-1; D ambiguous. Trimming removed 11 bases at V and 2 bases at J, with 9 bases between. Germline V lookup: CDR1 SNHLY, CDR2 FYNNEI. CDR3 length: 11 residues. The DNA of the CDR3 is TGTGCCGGTCGGGGAAACACTGAAGCTTTCTTT. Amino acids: CAGRGNTEAFF.